A selection of T cell receptor beta chains follows, all from one sample in a study of tumor-infiltrating lymphocytes in localized non-small cell lung cancer. The table came from immunoSEQ multiplex PCR; TCRdb's copy has only in-frame clones and leaves some out. The table records around 16,000 clones, 69% of them present only once. Input material: lung tumor tissue. The origin of the receptors is a human donor with non-small cell lung cancer. Both conserved end residues are part of each CDR3. The D gene is left open where the match is weak. The size entry is marked missing in some rows and otherwise reads once, few, many or a size class.

d_gene	abundance	len	v_gene	j_gene	CDR3aa	CDR3nt
TRBD1	NA	12	TRBV29-1	TRBJ1-2	CSGTGGGYGYTF	TGCAGCGGGACAGGGGGTGGCTATGGCTACACCTTC
NA	NA	17	TRBV11-3	TRBJ1-3	CASSLPPSDKTGNTIYF	TGTGCCAGCAGCTTACCTCCCTCGGACAAGACGGGAAACACCATATATTTT
NA	NA	13	TRBV7-2	TRBJ2-1	CASSFSGNNEQFF	TGTGCCAGCAGCTTTTCGGGGAATAATGAGCAGTTCTTC
NA	large	14	TRBV4-2	TRBJ1-1	CASSQTGMVFGAFF	TGTGCCAGCAGCCAAACAGGGATGGTCTTCGGAGCTTTCTTT
NA	few	13	TRBV5-6	TRBJ1-2	CASSLDRAGGYTF	TGTGCCAGCAGCTTGGACAGGGCGGGGGGCTACACCTTC
TRBD2	NA	17	TRBV29-1	TRBJ2-5	CSADTKRLAGILETQYF	TGCAGCGCAGATACCAAAAGGCTAGCGGGAATTTTAGAGACCCAGTACTTC
TRBD2	NA	16	TRBV7-9	TRBJ2-5	CASSSGLAGYQETQYF	TGTGCCAGCAGCTCCGGACTAGCGGGGTACCAAGAGACCCAGTACTTC
NA	NA	12	TRBV10-3	TRBJ1-1	CAITAGNTEAFF	TGTGCCATCACGGCCGGGAACACTGAAGCTTTCTTT
NA	NA	13	TRBV6-5	TRBJ2-7	CASSPGMSYEQYF	TGTGCCAGCAGTCCCGGGATGTCATACGAGCAGTACTTC
NA	NA	12	TRBV27	TRBJ2-2	CASRWDTGELFF	TGTGCCAGCAGGTGGGACACCGGGGAGCTGTTTTTT
NA	NA	11	TRBV4-2	TRBJ2-7	CASSQAYEQYF	TGTGCCAGCAGCCAAGCCTACGAGCAGTACTTC
NA	NA	14	TRBV18	TRBJ2-3	CASSPQGSTDTQYF	TGTGCCAGCTCACCACAAGGGAGCACAGATACGCAGTATTTT
NA	NA	14	TRBV9	TRBJ2-5	CASSEGHTQETQYF	TGTGCCAGCAGCGAGGGGCACACCCAAGAGACCCAGTACTTC
TRBD2	few	16	TRBV5-4	TRBJ2-1	CASSLDGRALENEQFF	TGTGCCAGCAGCTTGGACGGGAGGGCCTTGGAGAATGAGCAGTTCTTC
NA	NA	13	TRBV7-2	TRBJ2-1	CASSSGVGNEQFF	TGTGCCAGCAGCTCAGGGGTAGGCAATGAGCAGTTCTTC
TRBD2	NA	13	TRBV10-3	TRBJ2-1	CAIAGGRYNEQFF	TGTGCCATCGCGGGAGGGCGGTACAATGAGCAGTTCTTC
NA	once	13	TRBV29-1	TRBJ1-3	CSVERGAGNTIYF	TGCAGCGTTGAAAGGGGGGCTGGAAACACCATATATTTT
TRBD2	few	15	TRBV7-7	TRBJ2-7	CASSLGASGRYEQYF	TGTGCTAGCAGCTTAGGGGCTAGCGGGAGGTACGAGCAGTACTTC
TRBD2	NA	14	TRBV9	TRBJ2-3	CASSVETSADTQYF	TGTGCCAGCAGCGTAGAGACTAGCGCGGATACGCAGTATTTT
TRBD2	once	15	TRBV6-5	TRBJ2-1	CASSYSPSGYNEQFF	TGTGCCAGCAGTTACTCGCCTAGCGGTTACAATGAGCAGTTCTTC
TRBD1	NA	14	TRBV6-1	TRBJ2-7	CASSEVQGAWEQYF	TGTGCCAGCAGTGAAGTACAGGGGGCTTGGGAGCAGTACTTC
NA	NA	17	TRBV19	TRBJ1-5	CASSSTGRSYSNQPQHF	TGTGCCAGTAGTTCGACAGGACGCTCCTATAGCAATCAGCCCCAGCATTTT
TRBD1	NA	15	TRBV7-8	TRBJ1-5	CASSLQGVGNQPQHF	TGTGCCAGCAGCCTACAGGGGGTTGGCAATCAGCCCCAGCATTTT
NA	NA	13	TRBV5-1	TRBJ1-5	CASSLDSYQPQHF	TGCGCCAGCAGCTTAGACAGTTATCAGCCCCAGCATTTT
TRBD1	few	14	TRBV7-2	TRBJ2-7	CASSLQQGVREQYF	TGTGCCAGCAGCCTACAACAGGGGGTCAGGGAGCAGTACTTC
TRBD2	NA	16	TRBV5-1	TRBJ2-1	CASSLERSGSKDEQFF	TGCGCCAGCAGCTTGGAGAGGAGCGGGAGTAAAGATGAGCAGTTCTTC
NA	NA	14	TRBV5-1	TRBJ1-1	CASSLSDSNTEAFF	TGCGCCAGCAGCTTGTCGGACTCGAACACTGAAGCTTTCTTT
TRBD1	NA	14	TRBV7-2	TRBJ2-7	CASSLQGAAYEQYF	TGTGCCAGCAGCCTACAGGGGGCGGCCTACGAGCAGTACTTC
NA	few	13	TRBV10-3	TRBJ2-7	CAISEPPGYEQYF	TGTGCCATCAGTGAGCCCCCAGGGTACGAGCAGTACTTC
TRBD2	NA	14	TRBV11-3	TRBJ2-5	CASSSRTSQETQYF	TGTGCCAGCAGCTCACGGACTAGCCAAGAGACCCAGTACTTC
TRBD2	NA	18	TRBV11-2	TRBJ2-4	CASRLGGGREVGQNIQYF	TGTGCCAGCAGGCTAGGGGGCGGGAGGGAGGTGGGGCAAAACATTCAGTACTTC
NA	NA	13	TRBV7-6	TRBJ2-1	CASSGHLVNEQFF	TGTGCCAGCAGCGGACATCTAGTAAATGAGCAGTTCTTC
NA	NA	13	TRBV28	TRBJ2-7	CASSFYGSYEQYF	TGTGCCAGTAGTTTTTATGGTTCCTACGAGCAGTACTTC
NA	NA	14	TRBV18	TRBJ2-7	CASSPPASSYEQYF	TGTGCCAGCTCACCCCCGGCAAGTAGCTACGAGCAGTACTTC
NA	medium-sized	14	TRBV7-2	TRBJ1-5	CASSLGGAVQPQHF	TGTGCCAGCAGCTTAGGGGGCGCGGTTCAGCCCCAGCATTTT
NA	few	12	TRBV9	TRBJ2-1	CASSVVRNEQFF	TGTGCCAGCAGCGTAGTCAGGAATGAGCAGTTCTTC
NA	NA	13	TRBV2	TRBJ1-1	CASRDTEQLEAFF	TGTGCCAGCCGGGACACGGAACAACTTGAAGCTTTCTTT
NA	NA	15	TRBV7-2	TRBJ2-7	CASSRSGTESYEQYF	TGTGCCAGCAGCCGATCCGGGACCGAATCCTACGAGCAGTACTTC
NA	NA	11	TRBV9	TRBJ2-1	CASSTYNEQFF	TGTGCCAGCAGCACTTACAATGAGCAGTTCTTC
NA	NA	16	TRBV11-2	TRBJ2-5	CASSLGARRFQETQYF	TGTGCCAGCAGCTTAGGGGCTCGACGATTTCAAGAGACCCAGTACTTC
NA	NA	12	TRBV11-2	TRBJ1-2	CASTGGGQGYTF	TGTGCCAGCACTGGGGGAGGGCAGGGCTACACCTTC
TRBD1	NA	14	TRBV7-8	TRBJ1-1	CASSLRQGNTEAFF	TGTGCCAGCAGCTTAAGACAGGGGAACACTGAAGCTTTCTTT
NA	NA	14	TRBV30	TRBJ2-3	CAWRAMVDTDTQYF	TGTGCCTGGAGGGCAATGGTAGACACAGATACGCAGTATTTT
NA	NA	15	TRBV11-2	TRBJ2-7	CASSYTGGSYYEQYF	TGTGCCAGCAGCTATACCGGGGGCAGTTACTACGAGCAGTACTTC
TRBD1	NA	17	TRBV5-4	TRBJ2-3	CASSLGTGGLSTDTQYF	TGTGCCAGCAGCTTGGGGACAGGGGGATTAAGCACAGATACGCAGTATTTT
TRBD2	NA	15	TRBV4-2	TRBJ2-2	CASSRLAGGRGELFF	TGTGCCAGCAGCCGGCTAGCGGGGGGGCGCGGGGAGCTGTTTTTT
NA	few	14	TRBV18	TRBJ2-7	CASSPNADSYEQYF	TGTGCCAGCTCACCAAACGCAGACTCCTACGAGCAGTACTTC
TRBD1	NA	15	TRBV30	TRBJ1-1	CAWNRPGQRNTEAFF	TGTGCCTGGAACCGCCCGGGACAGCGGAACACTGAAGCTTTCTTT
NA	NA	16	TRBV28	TRBJ2-1	CASSLRAVRGVNEQFF	TGTGCCAGCAGTTTACGGGCCGTCAGGGGGGTTAATGAGCAGTTCTTC
TRBD2	few	16	TRBV9	TRBJ2-1	CASSVGLAGAGNEQFF	TGTGCCAGCAGCGTAGGGCTAGCGGGAGCTGGCAATGAGCAGTTCTTC
NA	NA	12	TRBV5-6	TRBJ1-4	CASSSGNEKLFF	TGTGCCAGCAGTTCAGGAAATGAAAAACTGTTTTTT
NA	few	14	TRBV5-1	TRBJ2-3	CASSLETATDTQYF	TGCGCCAGCAGCTTGGAGACTGCCACAGATACGCAGTATTTT
TRBD2	NA	17	TRBV6-1	TRBJ2-2	CASSENEREVNTGELFF	TGTGCCAGCAGTGAAAATGAGCGGGAGGTAAACACCGGGGAGCTGTTTTTT
NA	once	15	TRBV7-2	TRBJ2-7	CASSAGDPSSYEQYF	TGTGCCAGCAGCGCAGGAGACCCAAGCTCCTACGAGCAGTACTTC
NA	once	11	TRBV6-5	TRBJ2-7	CASGQGNEQYF	TGTGCCAGCGGCCAGGGGAACGAGCAGTACTTC
NA	NA	14	TRBV9	TRBJ1-6	CASSVRTENSPLHF	TGTGCCAGCAGCGTGAGGACGGAAAATTCACCCCTCCACTTT
NA	NA	14	TRBV7-2	TRBJ1-5	CASSLSTGDQPQHF	TGTGCCAGCAGCTTAAGTACAGGAGATCAGCCCCAGCATTTT
NA	NA	13	TRBV18	TRBJ2-7	CASSWGPNYEQYF	TGTGCCAGCTCATGGGGGCCAAACTACGAGCAGTACTTC
NA	few	16	TRBV5-1	TRBJ1-3	CASSLGTVSSGNTIYF	TGCGCCAGCAGCTTGGGTACGGTTTCAAGTGGAAACACCATATATTTT